This T cell receptor (beta chain) was captured in a study of T-cell reconstitution after alpha-beta-depleted transplantation in children. In its sample, this clonotype was seen many times. The CDR3 covers 13 residues. Germline CDR1 and CDR2: DFQATT and SNEGSKA (reference sequence). Deletions cut 3 bases from V and 2 bases from J, with 10 bases between. Unique molecular identifiers were used in preparing the TCRbeta library. TCRdb re-analysed the PCR reads in MiXCR, keeping a single row per CDR3 protein. Of fewer than 150,000 distinct CDR3 sequences in the sample, roughly 9% are singletons; the top ten hold less than 25%.

The specimen comprised PBMCs, mostly from graft donor cells, sampled 180 days after TCRalphabeta/CD19-depleted stem cell transplant. This chain connects TRBV20-1 to TRBJ1-1; tentatively, D is TRBD1 (5 bases). The clonotype comes from a girl less than two years old who had a stem cell transplant for combined immunodeficiency, so the T cells may come from the graft donor. The CDR3 spells CSASGHPNTEAFF. Written as DNA, the CDR3 is TGCAGTGCTAGCGGACACCCCAACACTGAAGCTTTCTTT.